The 32 T cell receptor beta chains in this list originate from one sample, sequenced in a study of blood T cell repertoires in COVID-19. The table came from immunoSEQ multiplex PCR; TCRdb's copy has only in-frame clones and leaves some out. The sample has 180,000 or so clones, 87% seen once. Sequenced sample: peripheral blood. These receptors were taken from a woman aged 50 to 65 with acute or convalescent COVID-19.

The chain is built from TRBV14 and TRBJ1-6, with TRBD1 matching 9 bases. V lost 2 bases, J lost 3 bases, and 2 bases stayed unmatched. Germline CDR1 reads SGHDN; CDR2 reads FVKESK. The CDR3 contains 16 residues. CDR3 residues: CASSQWGQGYNSPLHF. The CDR3 DNA follows: TGTGCCAGCAGCCAATGGGGACAGGGCTATAATTCACCCCTCCACTTT. Supplemented by reference TRBV14 and TRBJ1-6, the full variable domain reads EAGVTQFPSHSVIEKGQTVTLRCDPISGHDNLYWYRRVMGKEIKFLLHFVKESKQDESGMPNNRFLAERTGGTYSTLKVQPAELEDSGVYFCASSQWGQGYNSPLHFGNGTRLTVT.

The CDR3 DNA reads as TGTGCCAGCAGCTCAGGACAGGGGAGGGTCTACACCTTC. Residues: CASSSGQGRVYTF. The chain is built from TRBV5-6 and TRBJ1-2; 9 bases agree with TRBD1. V lost 3 bases and J lost 10; bases outside the gene matches: 7. The CDR3 covers 13 residues. The germline gives CDR1 SGHDT, CDR2 YYEEEE.

The rearrangement links TRBV5-4 to TRBJ2-2, with D maybe TRBD2 (5 bases). The CDR3 runs to 16 residues. V was clipped by 3 bases and J by 5 bases, with 17 bases between them. Germline assignment: CDR1 SGHNT and CDR2 YYREEE (reference sequence). CDR3 in DNA: TGTGCCAGCAGCTCTGGCAGTAGCTCGGGGACCGGGGAGCTGTTTTTT. It encodes CASSSGSSSGTGELFF.

The gene calls are TRBV30 and TRBJ1-1, with 7 bases matching TRBD1. Trimming at V came to 2 bases and at J to 4 bases, leaving 7 bases not matched to a gene. Per germline, CDR1 GTSNPN and CDR2 SVGIG (reference sequence). This CDR3 region has 14 residues. DNA of the CDR3: TGTGCCTGGAGTCTAACAGGGGTGGTCACTGAAGCTTTCTTT. This translates into CAWSLTGVVTEAFF.

This clone has a single count. The chain is built from TRBV29-1 and TRBJ1-5; D uncertain. The germline V and J ends were trimmed by 4 bases and 2 bases, with 15 bases remaining between them. The CDR3 has 15 residues. CDR1 and CDR2 from the germline V gene are SQVTM and ANQGSEA. The CDR3 DNA reads TGCAGCGTTGCGGAGGGCTTTTTGGGCAATCAGCCCCAGCATTTT. The encoded protein is CSVAEGFLGNQPQHF. The variable domain in full, completed from reference TRBV29-1 and TRBJ1-5, reads SAVISQKPSRDICQRGTSLTIQCQVDSQVTMMFWYRQQPGQSLTLIATANQGSEATYESGFVIDKFPISRPNLTFSTLTVSNMSPEDSSIYLCSVAEGFLGNQPQHFGDGTRLSIL.

This sequence joins TRBV7-9 and TRBJ2-1, with 9 bases that match TRBD1. CDR1 and CDR2 (germline): SEHNR, FQNEAQ (reference sequence). The CDR3 spans 14 residues. V was pared by 4 bases and J by 7 bases, with 5 bases of the junction left unmatched. The CDR3 nucleotides are TGTGCCAGCAGCTGGGGACAGGGATCTAATGAGCAGTTCTTC. It is translated as CASSWGQGSNEQFF.

This rearrangement joins TRBV6-4 to TRBJ2-3, with D possibly being TRBD1 (5 bases). Germline values: CDR1 MRHNA, CDR2 SNTAGT. V shed 10 bases and J shed 0 bases, with 11 bases lying between them. This CDR3 comprises 13 residues. For the CDR3, the DNA is TGTGCCACCTCGGCAGGGAGCACAGATACGCAGTATTTT. Translated: CATSAGSTDTQYF.

The chain recombines TRBV6-5 with TRBJ2-7, with TRBD1 matching over 10 bases. The V gene's germline CDR1 is MNHEY and CDR2 SVGAGI. The CDR3 covers 15 residues. Trimming cost V 6 bases and J 3 bases; bases outside gene matches: 8. CDR3 amino acids: CASSLSGTGDYEQYF. CDR3 DNA: TGTGCCAGCAGCCTCTCCGGGACAGGGGACTACGAGCAGTACTTC.

This clone came up once. The chain combines TRBV23-1 with TRBJ2-5; D is possibly TRBD2 (7 bases). Being an ORF, TRBV23-1 has a function that is uncertain. The germline V and J ends were trimmed by 6 bases and 4 bases, with 15 bases remaining between them. The CDR3 is 14 amino acids. The CDR3 sequence is CASSPPRGLETQYF. CDR3 bases: TGCGCCAGCAGCCCCCCGCGGGGGCTAGAGACCCAGTACTTC.

V gene TRBV24-1 combines with J gene TRBJ2-5; maybe TRBD2 (6 bases). The CDR3 is made up of 17 amino acids. Germline values: CDR1 KGHDR, CDR2 SFDVKD. Trimming cost V 2 bases and J 5 bases, with 20 bases left between them. The CDR3: CATSDSKAPGGDETQYF. The CDR3 nucleotides read TGTGCCACCAGTGATTCCAAAGCGCCTGGAGGGGATGAGACCCAGTACTTC.

The V gene is TRBV5-1, the J gene TRBJ2-1; 9 bases map to TRBD2. Trimming at V came to 4 bases and at J to 6 bases, leaving 8 bases not matched to a gene. The CDR3 has 15 residues. Germline CDR1 SGHRS, CDR2 YFSETQ. CDR3 residues: CASSPGTSLINEQFF. The CDR3 nucleotides read TGCGCCAGCAGCCCCGGGACTAGCTTGATCAATGAGCAGTTCTTC.

CDR3 amino acids: CASSVQGPQPQHF. CDR3 DNA: TGTGCCAGTAGTGTACAGGGTCCTCAGCCCCAGCATTTT. The chain couples TRBV19 to TRBJ1-5; possible D gene TRBD1, 6 bases. CDR3 length equals 13 residues. V lost 5 bases to trimming and J lost 6 bases, with 11 bases between them. The germline gives CDR1 LNHDA, CDR2 SQIVND (reference sequence).

As DNA, the CDR3 is TGTGCCAGCAGCTACGACAGGGATCAGCCCCAGCATTTT. Protein product: CASSYDRDQPQHF. The V call is TRBV11-3, the J call TRBJ1-5; 7 positions agree with TRBD1. This CDR3 contains 13 residues. V trimming: 4 bases; J trimming: 5 bases; junction bases outside the gene matches: 2. Germline assignment: CDR1 SGHNT and CDR2 YENEEA.

The V and J genes are TRBV2 and TRBJ1-1, with TRBD1 matching 9 bases. The V gene end was trimmed by 6 bases and the J gene end by 8 bases; junction bases not matched to a gene: 13. The CDR3 contains 15 residues. Germline loops: CDR1 SNHLY, CDR2 FYNNEI. The CDR3 DNA is TGTGCCAGCAGACGACACGGGACAGGGTTGAGGGAAGCTTTCTTT. Residues: CASRRHGTGLREAFF.

This CDR3 is CASSQGTGSEQYF. The CDR3 coding sequence is TGTGCCAGCAGCCAAGGGACAGGGTCCGAGCAGTACTTC. This chain links TRBV7-3 with TRBJ2-7; 9 bases align to TRBD1. The CDR3 covers 13 residues. V was clipped by 5 bases and J by 6 bases; unmatched bases: 5. In germline, CDR1 is SGHTA, CDR2 FQGTGA.

The J gene is TRBJ1-5, the V gene TRBV15, with 8 bases matching TRBD1. This CDR3 region has 15 residues. V lost 0 bases, J lost 6 bases, and 4 bases stayed unmatched. The germline V gene has CDR1 LNHNV and CDR2 YYDKDF (reference sequence). The CDR3: CATSRDQGAGQPQHF. The CDR3 region has the DNA TGTGCCACCAGCAGAGATCAGGGGGCGGGTCAGCCCCAGCATTTT.

The chain joins TRBV27 to TRBJ2-7; D may be TRBD1 (5 bases). V shed 4 bases and J shed 2 bases, with 9 bases lying between them. Looked up from germline, CDR1 is MNHEY and CDR2 is SMNVEV (reference sequence). The CDR3 totals 13 residues. The CDR3 protein is CASSYRITYEQYF. CDR3 sequence (DNA): TGTGCCAGCAGTTACAGGATCACCTACGAGCAGTACTTC.

The rearrangement uses TRBV18 and TRBJ2-7; a possible D gene is TRBD1 (5 bases). V was pared by 2 bases and J by 7 bases, with 15 bases between. The CDR3 has 14 residues. In germline, CDR1 is KGHSH, CDR2 LQKENI. The CDR3 spells CASSPSGPPGEQYF. Written as DNA, the CDR3 is TGTGCCAGCTCACCAAGTGGGCCCCCAGGGGAGCAGTACTTC. The complete variable domain, with remaining parts taken from reference TRBV18 and TRBJ2-7, reads NAGVMQNPRHLVRRRGQEARLRCSPMKGHSHVYWYRQLPEEGLKFMVYLQKENIIDESGMPKERFSAEFPKEGPSILRIQQVVRGDSAAYFCASSPSGPPGEQYFGPGTRLTVT.

The chain is built from TRBV24-1 and TRBJ2-7; the D gene is possibly TRBD2 (5 bases). This CDR3 spans 14 amino acids. Germline V gene data show CDR1 as KGHDR and CDR2 as SFDVKD. The ends were cut back, 2 bases at V and 5 bases at J, with 12 bases in the middle. The CDR3 sequence: CATSDSGVWDEQYF. DNA for the CDR3: TGTGCCACCAGTGATTCCGGGGTATGGGACGAGCAGTACTTC.

The CDR3 region is CASSPGTGSYGYTF. In nucleotides, the CDR3 is TGCGCCAGCAGCCCGGGGACAGGGTCCTATGGCTACACCTTC. The rearrangement joins TRBV5-1 to TRBJ1-2, with 9 bases matching TRBD1. After removal of 4 bases from V and 4 bases from J, the junction contained 5 bases not matched to a gene. The CDR3 loop spans 14 amino acids. Germline V gene data show CDR1 as SGHRS and CDR2 as YFSETQ.

This clone has more than one count but fewer than ten. The chain recombines TRBV12-3 or TRBV12-4 with TRBJ1-1, with D perhaps matching TRBD1 (5 bases). Trimming stripped 8 bases from V and 4 bases from J, with 8 bases between. The CDR3 is 11 residues long. DNA for the CDR3: TGTGCCAGCCAAAGGGGCACTGAAGCTTTCTTT. It yields the protein CASQRGTEAFF.

This clone occurred once. CDR3 nucleotides: TGTGCCAGCACCACGACTAGCAGACAAGAGACCCAGTACTTC. The encoded protein is CASTTTSRQETQYF. The chain recombines TRBV2 with TRBJ2-5, with 7 bases aligning to TRBD2. The trim removed 7 bases at V and 2 bases at J, leaving 7 bases unmatched. The CDR3 length is 14 residues. The germline V gene has CDR1 SNHLY and CDR2 FYNNEI.

The J gene is TRBJ2-2, the V gene TRBV5-4, with D possibly being TRBD2 (6 bases). CDR3 length: 15 residues. The germline V gene encodes CDR1 SGHNT and CDR2 YYREEE (reference sequence). Trimming took off 0 bases at V and 7 bases at J, with 13 bases between the two ends. The CDR3 DNA sequence: TGTGCCAGCAGCTTGGATGAGCTAGCGCGCGGGGAGCTGTTTTTT. Its protein product is CASSLDELARGELFF. Full variable domain (remainder filled in from reference TRBV5-4 and TRBJ2-2): ETGVTQSPTHLIKTRGQQVTLRCSSQSGHNTVSWYQQALGQGPQFIFQYYREEENGRGNFPPRFSGLQFPNYSSELNVNALELDDSALYLCASSLDELARGELFFGEGSRLTVL.

The chain couples TRBV28 to TRBJ1-1; D perhaps matches TRBD1 (5 bases). This CDR3 comprises 15 residues. Germline V gene data show CDR1 as MDHEN and CDR2 as SYDVKM. With 1 base removed from V and 1 base from J, the gap between germline ends came to 10 bases. This CDR3 reads CASSLSRTGNTEAFF. Written as DNA, the CDR3 is TGTGCCAGCAGTTTATCCCGCACAGGGAACACTGAAGCTTTCTTT.

This chain connects TRBV29-1 to TRBJ1-1, with a weak D call TRBD1 (5 bases). The V and J ends lost 5 bases and 7 bases respectively, with 11 bases between them. Germline assignment: CDR1 SQVTM and CDR2 ANQGSEA. The CDR3 is 11 amino acids. Here the CDR3 reads CSVHQGSEAFF. The CDR3 bases are TGCAGCGTTCACCAGGGCAGTGAAGCTTTCTTT.

CDR3 nucleotide sequence: TGTGCCAGCAGTCTCCGGGTCTCAACTAATGAAAAACTGTTTTTT. This sequence encodes CASSLRVSTNEKLFF. V and J are TRBV6-5 and TRBJ1-4; no clear D gene. The CDR3 has 15 amino acids. V was pared by 5 bases and J by 0 bases, with 10 bases between. Germline values: CDR1 MNHEY, CDR2 SVGAGI.

The V and J genes are TRBV19 and TRBJ1-5; the D gene is possibly TRBD1 (6 bases). Germline loops: CDR1 LNHDA, CDR2 SQIVND (reference sequence). V gave up 8 bases and J gave up 7 bases, with 15 bases separating them. CDR3 length: 13 residues. The CDR3 DNA follows: TGTGCCAGTCAAACAGGGTCAGGGCAGCCCCAGCATTTT. This encodes CASQTGSGQPQHF. Full variable domain (remainder filled in from reference TRBV19 and TRBJ1-5): DGGITQSPKYLFRKEGQNVTLSCEQNLNHDAMYWYRQDPGQGLRLIYYSQIVNDFQKGDIAEGYSVSREKKESFPLTVTSAQKNPTAFYLCASQTGSGQPQHFGDGTRLSIL.

This clone was observed a few times. The gene calls are TRBV6-5 and TRBJ2-3; TRBD1 is a possible D gene (6 bases). Between the trimmed V and J ends, which lost 7 bases and 3 bases, there was a span of 11 bases. CDR1 MNHEY and CDR2 SVGAGI come from the germline V gene. The CDR3 runs 13 residues. The CDR3 sequence: CASMHRETDTQYF. In DNA form, the CDR3 reads TGTGCCAGCATGCACAGGGAGACAGATACGCAGTATTTT.

J is TRBJ1-3 and V is TRBV4-1; 8 bases fit TRBD1. CDR1 and CDR2 (germline): MGHRA, YSYEKL. The trim removed 3 bases at V and 2 bases at J, leaving 0 bases unmatched. This CDR3 spans 14 amino acids. CDR3 DNA sequence: TGCGCCAGCAGCCAGACAGGGGCTGGAAACACCATATATTTT. Encoded protein: CASSQTGAGNTIYF.

V gene TRBV10-3 combines with J gene TRBJ2-3, with TRBD2 matching 14 bases. The V gene's germline CDR1 is ENHRY and CDR2 SYGVKD. Trimming removed 4 bases from V and 5 bases from J; junction bases left unmatched: 8. This CDR3 region has 17 residues. CDR3 bases: TGTGCCATCAGTGCGGGGACTAGCGGGAGCTTCGGAGATACGCAGTATTTT. Encoded protein: CAISAGTSGSFGDTQYF.

CDR3 sequence reads: CASSLSRWDSSSYEQYF. CDR3 bases: TGTGCCAGCAGTTTATCGAGGTGGGACAGCAGCTCCTACGAGCAGTACTTC. The chain has TRBV27 and TRBJ2-7; the match to TRBD1 covers 7 bases. Germline CDR1 and CDR2: MNHEY and SMNVEV (reference sequence). Losses at the gene ends were 0 bases for V and 0 bases for J; bases not matched to a gene: 8. The CDR3 sequence is 17 residues long.

This clone was detected a few times. The chain joins TRBV6-5 to TRBJ1-1, with 12 nucleotides matching TRBD1. V lost 4 bases, J lost 4 bases, and 7 bases stayed unmatched. This CDR3 contains 16 residues. In germline, CDR1 is MNHEY, CDR2 SVGAGI. As DNA, the CDR3 is TGTGCCAGCAGTTCTCAACCGGGACAGGGGGCCACTGAAGCTTTCTTT. Translated, it gives CASSSQPGQGATEAFF.